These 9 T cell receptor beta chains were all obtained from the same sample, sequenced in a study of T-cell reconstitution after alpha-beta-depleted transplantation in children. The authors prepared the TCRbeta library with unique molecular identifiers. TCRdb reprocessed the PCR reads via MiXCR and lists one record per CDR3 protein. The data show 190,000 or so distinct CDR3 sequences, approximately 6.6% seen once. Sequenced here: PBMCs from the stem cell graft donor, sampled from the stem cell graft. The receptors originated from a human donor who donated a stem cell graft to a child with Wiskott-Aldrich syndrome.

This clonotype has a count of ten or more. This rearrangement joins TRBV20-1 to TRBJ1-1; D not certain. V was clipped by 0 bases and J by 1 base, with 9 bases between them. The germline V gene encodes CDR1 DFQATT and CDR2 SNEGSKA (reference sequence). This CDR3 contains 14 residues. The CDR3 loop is CSAREGNSNTEAFF. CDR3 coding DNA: TGCAGTGCTAGAGAGGGGAACTCGAACACTGAAGCTTTCTTT.

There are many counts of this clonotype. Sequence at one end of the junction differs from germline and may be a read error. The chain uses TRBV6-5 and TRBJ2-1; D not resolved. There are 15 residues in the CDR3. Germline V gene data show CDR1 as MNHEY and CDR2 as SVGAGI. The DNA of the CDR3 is TGTGCCAGCAGTTACGGCAGGCGCTCCCACAATGAGCAGTTCTTC. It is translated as CASSYGRRSHNEQFF.

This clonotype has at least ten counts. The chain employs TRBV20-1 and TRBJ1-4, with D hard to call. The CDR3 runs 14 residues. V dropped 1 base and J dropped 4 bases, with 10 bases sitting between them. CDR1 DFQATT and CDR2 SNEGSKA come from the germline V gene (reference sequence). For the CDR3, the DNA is TGCAGTGCTAGAGCATACGGGAATAATGAAAAACTGTTTTTT. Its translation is CSARAYGNNEKLFF.

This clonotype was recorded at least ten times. The CDR3 nucleotides read TGTGCCAGCAGTTTAATGAGCTCCGGGGAGCTGTTTTTT. It codes for CASSLMSSGELFF. J is TRBJ2-2 and V is TRBV12-3 or TRBV12-4; the D is unclear. Trimming cost V 2 bases and J 6 bases, with 7 bases left between them. The CDR3 consists of 13 residues.

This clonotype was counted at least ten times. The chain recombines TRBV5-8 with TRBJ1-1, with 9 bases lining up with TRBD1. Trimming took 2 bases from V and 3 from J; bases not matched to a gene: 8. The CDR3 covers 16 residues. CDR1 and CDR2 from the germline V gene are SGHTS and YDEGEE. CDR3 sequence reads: CASSLPGQGIDTEAFF. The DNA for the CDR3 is TGTGCCAGCAGCTTACCGGGACAGGGTATCGACACTGAAGCTTTCTTT.

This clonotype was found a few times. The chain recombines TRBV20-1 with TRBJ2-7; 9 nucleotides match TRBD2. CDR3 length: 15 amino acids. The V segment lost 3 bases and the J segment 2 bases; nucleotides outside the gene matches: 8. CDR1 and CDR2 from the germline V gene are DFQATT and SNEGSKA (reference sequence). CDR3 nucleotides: TGCAGTGCTAGTCGGACTAGCGCCCGCCCCTACGAGCAGTACTTC. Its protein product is CSASRTSARPYEQYF.

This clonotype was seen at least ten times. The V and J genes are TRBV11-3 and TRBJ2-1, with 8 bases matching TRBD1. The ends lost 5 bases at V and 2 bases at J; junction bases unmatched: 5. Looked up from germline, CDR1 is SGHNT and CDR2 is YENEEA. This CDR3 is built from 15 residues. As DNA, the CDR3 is TGTGCCAGCAGCGACGGACAGGGTCCCTACAATGAGCAGTTCTTC. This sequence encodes CASSDGQGPYNEQFF.

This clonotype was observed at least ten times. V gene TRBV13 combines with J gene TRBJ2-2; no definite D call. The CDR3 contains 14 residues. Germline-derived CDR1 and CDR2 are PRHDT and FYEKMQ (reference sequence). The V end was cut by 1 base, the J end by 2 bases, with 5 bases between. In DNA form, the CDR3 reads TGTGCCAGCAGCTTAGCCCTCAACACCGGGGAGCTGTTTTTT. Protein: CASSLALNTGELFF.

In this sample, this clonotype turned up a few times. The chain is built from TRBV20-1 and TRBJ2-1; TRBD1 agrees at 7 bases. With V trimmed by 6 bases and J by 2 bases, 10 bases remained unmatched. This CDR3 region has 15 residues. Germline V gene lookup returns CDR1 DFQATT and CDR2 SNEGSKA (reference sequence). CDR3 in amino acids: CSAAPQGVPYNEQFF. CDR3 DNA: TGCAGTGCCGCACCCCAGGGGGTCCCCTACAATGAGCAGTTCTTC.